One sample yielded the 5 T cell receptor beta chains listed below, sequenced in a study of cytotoxic CD8 clonotypes in ibrutinib-treated CLL. Assay used: immunoSEQ multiplex PCR; TCRdb lists only in-frame clones, some missing. The repertoire holds about 39,000 clones, 68% seen once, with 7% in the top ten. This sample comprised PBMCs, obtained at disease progression, from a patient treated with ibrutinib. The receptor set was obtained from a human donor with chronic lymphocytic leukemia.

The chain combines TRBV11-3 with TRBJ2-3; the D gene could be TRBD1 or TRBD2 (5 bases each). With 6 bases removed from V and 2 bases from J, the gap between germline ends came to 15 bases. Germline V gene sequence: CDR1 SGHNT, CDR2 YENEEA. The CDR3 spans 15 residues. This CDR3 is CASSRSGTVTDTQYF. The CDR3 DNA follows: TGTGCCAGCAGTCGTTCTGGGACGGTCACAGATACGCAGTATTTT.

This clone appeared once. The chain couples TRBV9 to TRBJ2-7; TRBD1 aligns across 10 bases. The V gene end was trimmed by 1 base and the J gene end by 2 bases; junction bases not matched to a gene: 3. Germline V CDR1 and CDR2: SGDLS, YYNGEE. The CDR3 has 15 residues. DNA of the CDR3: TGTGCCAGCAGCGTATTCGGGACAGGGGCCTACGAGCAGTACTTC. Protein sequence: CASSVFGTGAYEQYF.

The gene calls are TRBV29-1 and TRBJ2-7, with 12 bases identical to TRBD1. Germline loops: CDR1 SQVTM, CDR2 ANQGSEA. After removal of 6 bases from V and 5 bases from J, the junction contained 5 bases not matched to a gene. The CDR3 spans 13 residues. CDR3 sequence: CSVGTGGKNEQYF. CDR3 sequence (DNA): TGCAGCGTAGGGACAGGGGGCAAGAACGAGCAGTACTTC.

The V and J genes are TRBV5-1 and TRBJ2-1, with 11 bases aligning to TRBD2. Looked up from germline, CDR1 is SGHRS and CDR2 is YFSETQ. The CDR3 has 16 residues. J lost 6 bases, V lost 5 bases, and 10 bases had no gene match. CDR3 nucleotide sequence: TGCGCCAGCAGTCTAGATAGCGGGAGGGCCTCCAATGAGCAGTTCTTC. Protein product: CASSLDSGRASNEQFF.

The gene calls are TRBV5-6 and TRBJ2-3, with 8 bases aligning to TRBD1. The CDR3 runs to 15 residues. Germline CDR1 SGHDT, CDR2 YYEEEE. Losses at the gene ends were 2 bases for V and 4 bases for J; bases not matched to a gene: 6. The CDR3 loop is CASSLWDRNSDTQYF. The CDR3 nucleotides are TGTGCCAGCAGCTTATGGGACAGGAATTCAGATACGCAGTATTTT. Full variable domain (outside the CDR3, taken from reference TRBV5-6 and TRBJ2-3): DAGVTQSPTHLIKTRGQQVTLRCSPKSGHDTVSWYQQALGQGPQFIFQYYEEEERQRGNFPDRFSGHQFPNYSSELNVNALLLGDSALYLCASSLWDRNSDTQYFGPGTRLTVL.